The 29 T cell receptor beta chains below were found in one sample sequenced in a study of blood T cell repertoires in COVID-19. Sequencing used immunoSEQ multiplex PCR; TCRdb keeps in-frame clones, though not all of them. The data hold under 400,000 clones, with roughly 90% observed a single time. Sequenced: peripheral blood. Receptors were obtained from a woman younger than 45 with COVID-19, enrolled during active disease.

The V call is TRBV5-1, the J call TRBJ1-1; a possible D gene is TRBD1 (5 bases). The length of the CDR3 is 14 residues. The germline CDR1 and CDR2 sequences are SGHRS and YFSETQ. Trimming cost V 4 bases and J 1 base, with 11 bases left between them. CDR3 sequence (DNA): TGCGCCAGCAGCACCGACGGACAGAACACTGAAGCTTTCTTT. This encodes CASSTDGQNTEAFF.

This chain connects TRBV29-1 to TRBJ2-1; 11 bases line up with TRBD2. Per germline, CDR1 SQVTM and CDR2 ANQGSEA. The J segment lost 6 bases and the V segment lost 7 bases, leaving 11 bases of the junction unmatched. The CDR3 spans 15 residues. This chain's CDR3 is CSAGTSGSWGNEQFF. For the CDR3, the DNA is TGCAGCGCCGGGACTAGCGGAAGCTGGGGCAATGAGCAGTTCTTC.

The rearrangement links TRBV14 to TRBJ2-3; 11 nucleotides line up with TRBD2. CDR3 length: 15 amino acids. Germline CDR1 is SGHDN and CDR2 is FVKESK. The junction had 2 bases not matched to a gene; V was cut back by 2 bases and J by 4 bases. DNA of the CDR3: TGTGCCAGCAGCCAACTAGCGGGAGGCGCAGATACGCAGTATTTT. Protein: CASSQLAGGADTQYF.

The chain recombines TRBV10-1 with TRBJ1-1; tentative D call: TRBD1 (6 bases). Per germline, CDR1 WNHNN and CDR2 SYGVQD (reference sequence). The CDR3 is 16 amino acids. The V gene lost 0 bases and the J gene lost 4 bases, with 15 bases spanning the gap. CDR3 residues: CASSESIRGKGTEAFF. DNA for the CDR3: TGCGCCAGCAGTGAGTCTATAAGGGGGAAGGGCACTGAAGCTTTCTTT.

The CDR3 region is CASSTREMNTEAFF. The CDR3 coding sequence is TGCGCCAGCAGCACTAGGGAAATGAACACTGAAGCTTTCTTT. The V call is TRBV5-1, the J call TRBJ1-1; D gene uncertain. V lost 4 bases and J 0 bases, leaving 10 bases between the germline ends. Germline CDR1 reads SGHRS; CDR2 reads YFSETQ. This CDR3 contains 14 residues.

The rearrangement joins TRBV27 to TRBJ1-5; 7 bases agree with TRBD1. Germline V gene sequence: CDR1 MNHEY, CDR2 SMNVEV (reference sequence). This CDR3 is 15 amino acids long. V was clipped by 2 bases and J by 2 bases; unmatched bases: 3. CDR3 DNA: TGTGCCAGCAGTTTAGACAGGGAAGGCAATCAGCCCCAGCATTTT. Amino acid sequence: CASSLDREGNQPQHF.

For the CDR3, the DNA is TGTGCCAGTTCCCGGACAGGGGGTGCAGATACGCAGTATTTT. Its protein product is CASSRTGGADTQYF. The V call is TRBV19, the J call TRBJ2-3; 10 nucleotides align to TRBD1. Germline loops: CDR1 LNHDA, CDR2 SQIVND (reference sequence). V was clipped by 8 bases and J by 4 bases; unmatched bases: 6. This CDR3 comprises 14 residues.

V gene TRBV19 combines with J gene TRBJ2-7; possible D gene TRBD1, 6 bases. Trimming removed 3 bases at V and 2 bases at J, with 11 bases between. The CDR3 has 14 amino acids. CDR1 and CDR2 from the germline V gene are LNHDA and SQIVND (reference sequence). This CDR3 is CASSMGAVTYEQYF. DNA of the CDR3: TGTGCCAGTAGTATGGGGGCGGTCACCTACGAGCAGTACTTC. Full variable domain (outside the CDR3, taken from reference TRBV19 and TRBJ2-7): DGGITQSPKYLFRKEGQNVTLSCEQNLNHDAMYWYRQDPGQGLRLIYYSQIVNDFQKGDIAEGYSVSREKKESFPLTVTSAQKNPTAFYLCASSMGAVTYEQYFGPGTRLTVT.

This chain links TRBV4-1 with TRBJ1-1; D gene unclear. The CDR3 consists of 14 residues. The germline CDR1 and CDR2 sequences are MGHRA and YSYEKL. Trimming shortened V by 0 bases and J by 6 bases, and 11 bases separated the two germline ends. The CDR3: CASSQDEGRAEAFF. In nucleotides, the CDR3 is TGCGCCAGCAGCCAAGATGAGGGCAGAGCTGAAGCTTTCTTT.

DNA of the CDR3: TGTGCCTGGAGTATCGGTGGGAGGGGCTACACCTTC. This encodes CAWSIGGRGYTF. The rearrangement joins TRBV30 to TRBJ1-2; D is uncertain. The ends were cut back, 2 bases at V and 8 bases at J, with 12 bases in the middle. Germline CDR1 reads GTSNPN; CDR2 reads SVGIG (reference sequence). The CDR3 covers 12 residues.

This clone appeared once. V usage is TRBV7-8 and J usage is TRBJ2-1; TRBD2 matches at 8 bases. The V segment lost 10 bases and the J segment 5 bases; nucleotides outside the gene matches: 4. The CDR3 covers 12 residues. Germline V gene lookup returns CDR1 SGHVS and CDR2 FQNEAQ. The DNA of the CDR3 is TGTGCCACGGGACTAGTCCACAATGAGCAGTTCTTC. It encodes CATGLVHNEQFF.

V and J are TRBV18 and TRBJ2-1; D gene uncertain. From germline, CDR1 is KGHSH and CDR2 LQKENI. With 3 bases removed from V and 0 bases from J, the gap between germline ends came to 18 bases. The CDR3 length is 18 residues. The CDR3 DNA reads TGTGCCAGCTCACCCCCGAAACCCATATTGAGCTCCTACAATGAGCAGTTCTTC. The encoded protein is CASSPPKPILSSYNEQFF.

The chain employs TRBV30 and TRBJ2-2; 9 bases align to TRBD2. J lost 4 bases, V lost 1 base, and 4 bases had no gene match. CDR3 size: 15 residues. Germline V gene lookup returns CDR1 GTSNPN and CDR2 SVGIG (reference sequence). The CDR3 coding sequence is TGTGCCTGGAGTGGGTTAGCGGGAGTCACCGGGGAGCTGTTTTTT. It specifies CAWSGLAGVTGELFF.

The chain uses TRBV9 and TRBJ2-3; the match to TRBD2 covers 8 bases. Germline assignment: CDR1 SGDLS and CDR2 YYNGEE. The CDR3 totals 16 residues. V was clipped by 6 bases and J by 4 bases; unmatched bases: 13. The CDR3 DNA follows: TGTGCCAGCACCAGTCAGGCGGGAGGAGTGGCAGATACGCAGTATTTT. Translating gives CASTSQAGGVADTQYF.

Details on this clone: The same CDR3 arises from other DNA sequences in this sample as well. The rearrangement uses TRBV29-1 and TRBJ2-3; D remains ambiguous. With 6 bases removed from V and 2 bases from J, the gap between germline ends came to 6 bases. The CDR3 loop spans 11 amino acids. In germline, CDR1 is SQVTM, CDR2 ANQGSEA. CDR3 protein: CSVTFTDTQYF. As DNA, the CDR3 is TGCAGCGTCACTTTCACAGATACGCAGTATTTT.

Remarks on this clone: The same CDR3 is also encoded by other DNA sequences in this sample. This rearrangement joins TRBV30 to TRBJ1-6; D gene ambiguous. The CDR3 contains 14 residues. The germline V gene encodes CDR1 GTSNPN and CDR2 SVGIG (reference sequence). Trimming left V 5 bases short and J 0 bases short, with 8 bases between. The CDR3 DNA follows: TGTGCCTGGTCCCCGAGCTCCTATAATTCACCCCTCCACTTT. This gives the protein CAWSPSSYNSPLHF.

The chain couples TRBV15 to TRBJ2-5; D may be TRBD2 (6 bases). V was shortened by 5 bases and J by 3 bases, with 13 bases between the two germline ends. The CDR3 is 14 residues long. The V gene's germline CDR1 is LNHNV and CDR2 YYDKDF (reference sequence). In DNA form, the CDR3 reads TGTGCCACCAGCTTGCGGGACTCCGAAGAGACCCAGTACTTC. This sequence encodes CATSLRDSEETQYF.

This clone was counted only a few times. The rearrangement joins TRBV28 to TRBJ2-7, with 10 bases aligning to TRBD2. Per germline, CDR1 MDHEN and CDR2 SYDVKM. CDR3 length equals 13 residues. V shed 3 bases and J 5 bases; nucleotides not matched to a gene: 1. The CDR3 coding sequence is TGTGCCAGCAGTTTGCTAGCGGGAGACGAGCAGTACTTC. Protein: CASSLLAGDEQYF.

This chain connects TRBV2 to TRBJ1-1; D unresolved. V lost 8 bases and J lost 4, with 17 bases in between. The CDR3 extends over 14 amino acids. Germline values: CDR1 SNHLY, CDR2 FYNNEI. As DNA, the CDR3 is TGTGCCAGCTCTCCGGCAGCCGGCGGCACTGAAGCTTTCTTT. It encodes CASSPAAGGTEAFF. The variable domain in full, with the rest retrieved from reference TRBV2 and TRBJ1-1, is EPEVTQTPSHQVTQMGQEVILRCVPISNHLYFYWYRQILGQKVEFLVSFYNNEISEKSEIFDDQFSVERPDGSNFTLKIRSTKLEDSAMYFCASSPAAGGTEAFFGQGTRLTVV.

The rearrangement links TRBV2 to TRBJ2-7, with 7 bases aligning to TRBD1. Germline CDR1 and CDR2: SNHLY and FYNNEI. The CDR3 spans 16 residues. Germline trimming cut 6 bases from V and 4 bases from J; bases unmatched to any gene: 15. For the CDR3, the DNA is TGTGCCAGCAGCCTACCCCCCGGGACAGTCACTTACGAGCAGTACTTC. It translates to CASSLPPGTVTYEQYF.

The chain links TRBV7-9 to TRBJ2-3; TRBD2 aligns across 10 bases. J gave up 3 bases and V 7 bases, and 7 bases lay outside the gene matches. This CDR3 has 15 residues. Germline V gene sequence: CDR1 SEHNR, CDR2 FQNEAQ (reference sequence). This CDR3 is CASTVGTSATDTQYF. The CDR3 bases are TGTGCCAGCACCGTAGGGACTAGCGCGACAGATACGCAGTATTTT. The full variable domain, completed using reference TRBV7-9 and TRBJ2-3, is DTGVSQNPRHKITKRGQNVTFRCDPISEHNRLYWYRQTLGQGPEFLTYFQNEAQLEKSRLLSDRFSAERPKGSFSTLEIQRTEQGDSAMYLCASTVGTSATDTQYFGPGTRLTVL.

The CDR3 DNA follows: TGTGCCAGCAGCCAAGATACTCCAGCGGCAAGCACAGATACGCAGTATTTT. This sequence encodes CASSQDTPAASTDTQYF. The chain uses TRBV3-1 (or the pseudogene TRBV3-2) and TRBJ2-3, with D possibly being TRBD2 (5 bases). The CDR3 consists of 17 residues. Germline V gene data show CDR1 as LGHDT and CDR2 as YNNKEL (reference sequence). V shed 0 bases and J shed 0 bases, with 13 bases lying between them.

The CDR3 loop reads CASSLSLGGQPQHF. CDR3 in DNA: TGTGCCAGCAGTTTATCCCTGGGAGGTCAGCCCCAGCATTTT. The chain recombines TRBV28 with TRBJ1-5; D uncertain. V lost 1 base to trimming and J lost 6 bases, with 10 bases between them. Germline V gene sequence: CDR1 MDHEN, CDR2 SYDVKM. The CDR3 length is 14 residues.

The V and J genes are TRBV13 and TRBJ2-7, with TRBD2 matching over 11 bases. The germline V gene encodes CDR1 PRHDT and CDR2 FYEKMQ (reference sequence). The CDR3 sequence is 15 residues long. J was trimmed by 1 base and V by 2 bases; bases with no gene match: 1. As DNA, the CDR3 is TGTGCCAGCAGCTTAACTAGCGGGGGTTCCTACGAGCAGTACTTC. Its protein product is CASSLTSGGSYEQYF.

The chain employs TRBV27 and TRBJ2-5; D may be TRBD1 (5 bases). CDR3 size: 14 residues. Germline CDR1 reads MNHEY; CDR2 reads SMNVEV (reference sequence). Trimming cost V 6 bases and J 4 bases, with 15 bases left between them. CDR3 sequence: CASRPLGEGETQYF. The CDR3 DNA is TGTGCCAGCAGGCCCCTAGGGGAAGGAGAGACCCAGTACTTC.

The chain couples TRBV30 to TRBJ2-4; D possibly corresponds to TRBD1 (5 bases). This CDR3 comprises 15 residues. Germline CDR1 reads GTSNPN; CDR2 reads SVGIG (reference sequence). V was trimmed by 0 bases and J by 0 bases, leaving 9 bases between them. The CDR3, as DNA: TGTGCCTGGAGTGTACAGGCGAAAGCCAAAAACATTCAGTACTTC. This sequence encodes CAWSVQAKAKNIQYF.

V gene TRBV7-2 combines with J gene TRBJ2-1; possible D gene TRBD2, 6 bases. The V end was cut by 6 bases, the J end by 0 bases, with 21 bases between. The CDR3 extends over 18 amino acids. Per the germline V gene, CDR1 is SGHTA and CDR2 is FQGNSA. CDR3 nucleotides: TGTGCCAGCAGGGGGCCTGGGACTTCGACAAACTCCTACAATGAGCAGTTCTTC. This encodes CASRGPGTSTNSYNEQFF.

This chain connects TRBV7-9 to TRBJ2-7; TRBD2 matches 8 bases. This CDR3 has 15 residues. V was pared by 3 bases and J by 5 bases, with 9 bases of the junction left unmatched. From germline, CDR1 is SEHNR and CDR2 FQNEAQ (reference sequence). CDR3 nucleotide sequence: TGTGCCAGCAGCTTCCCCCCAGCGGGAGTGAACGAGCAGTACTTC. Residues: CASSFPPAGVNEQYF.

The CDR3 loop is CASSLVLGNEQFF. In nucleotides, the CDR3 is TGTGCCAGCAGCTTAGTGCTAGGCAATGAGCAGTTCTTC. The V and J genes are TRBV7-7 and TRBJ2-1; D gene unclear. V was cut by 1 base and J by 6 bases, with 7 bases left in between. Germline assignment: CDR1 SSHAT and CDR2 FNYEAQ (reference sequence). The CDR3 sequence is 13 residues long.